This T cell receptor beta chain was observed in a study of T cell repertoires in cytomegalovirus infection. The wider study: Shared public TCR beta signatures pointed to both CMV infection and a matching HLA type. Notes on the study in general: The study found HLA-C-restricted CMV-specific TCR beta clonotypes dominating the ex vivo response. The study identified carriers of CMV plus the relevant HLA from cumulative public TCR beta family frequency.

A word on this clonotype: The antigen remains unidentified.

The length of the CDR3 is 14 residues. The germline V gene has CDR1 MNHEY and CDR2 SVGAGI. Trimming took off 6 bases at V and 1 base at J, with 12 bases between the two ends. TCRdb re-derived calls from the reads in MiXCR, one entry per CDR3 protein. The data contain 55,000 to 70,000 distinct CDR3 sequences, approximately 24% of them singletons. The clonotype originates from a human donor in good health (CMV status not recorded). Some clones in this sample may be carry-over from other donors' samples. The rearrangement joins TRBV6-5 to TRBJ1-1, with no clear D. Sequenced material: PBMCs, sequenced either directly or after in vitro stimulation (not recorded which). CDR3 amino acids: CASRLVSGNTEAFF. DNA for the CDR3: TGTGCCAGCAGGCTCGTCTCGGGGAACACTGAAGCTTTCTTT.